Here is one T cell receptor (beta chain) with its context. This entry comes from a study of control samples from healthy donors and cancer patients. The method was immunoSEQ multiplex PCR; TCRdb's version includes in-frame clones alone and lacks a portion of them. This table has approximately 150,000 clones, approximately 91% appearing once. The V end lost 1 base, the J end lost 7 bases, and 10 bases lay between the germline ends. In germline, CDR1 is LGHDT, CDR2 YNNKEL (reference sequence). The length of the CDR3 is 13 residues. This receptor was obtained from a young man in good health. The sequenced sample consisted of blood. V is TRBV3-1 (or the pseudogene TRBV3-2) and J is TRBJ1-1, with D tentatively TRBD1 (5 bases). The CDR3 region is CASSQVRGVEAFF. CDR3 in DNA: TGTGCCAGCAGCCAAGTTAGAGGGGTTGAAGCTTTCTTT.